This T cell receptor (beta chain) was documented in a study of blood T cell repertoires in COVID-19. The overall study: Researchers got acute and convalescent COVID-19 samples from the United States, Italy and Spain.

TCRdb keeps only in-frame clones here, not all; method: immunoSEQ multiplex PCR. The sample consists of about 140,000 clones, around four fifths of them appearing once. J lost 0 bases, V lost 4 bases, and 4 bases had no gene match. The CDR3 covers 17 residues. Germline V lookup: CDR1 KGHDR, CDR2 SFDVKD. The chain uses TRBV24-1 and TRBJ1-5, with 11 bases fitting TRBD1. Sequencing was done on a sample of peripheral blood. This clonotype was sampled from an elderly woman with acute or convalescent COVID-19. The CDR3 bases are TGTGCCACCAGTGACCCGGGACAGGGGGGTAGCAATCAGCCCCAGCATTTT. As protein: CATSDPGQGGSNQPQHF.